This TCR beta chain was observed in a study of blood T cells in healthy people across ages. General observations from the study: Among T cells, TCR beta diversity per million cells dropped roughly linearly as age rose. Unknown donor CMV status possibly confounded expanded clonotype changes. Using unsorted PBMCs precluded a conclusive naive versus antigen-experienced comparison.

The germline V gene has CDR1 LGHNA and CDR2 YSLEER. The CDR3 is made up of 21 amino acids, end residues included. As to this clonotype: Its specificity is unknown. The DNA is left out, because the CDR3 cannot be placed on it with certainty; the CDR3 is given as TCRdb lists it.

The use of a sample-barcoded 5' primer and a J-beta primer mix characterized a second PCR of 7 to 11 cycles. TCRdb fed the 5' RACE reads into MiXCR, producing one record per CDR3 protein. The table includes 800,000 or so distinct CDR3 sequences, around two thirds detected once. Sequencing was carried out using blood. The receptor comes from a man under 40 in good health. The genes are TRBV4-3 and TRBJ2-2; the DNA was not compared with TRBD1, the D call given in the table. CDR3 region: CASSHSPGTGQETQYFGELFF.